This entry lists 29 T cell receptor beta chains sequenced from one sample in a study of T cell repertoires in cytomegalovirus infection. Each CDR3 protein is one row after TCRdb ran MiXCR on the reads. Here the sample spans 90,000 to 110,000 distinct CDR3 sequences, around 29% being singletons. Their antigens remain unidentified. The sample was CD8+ T cells from cultured PBMCs, taken from culture after CMV antigen stimulation. These receptors all stem from a human donor in good health (CMV status not recorded). Some clones in this sample may be carry-over from other donors' samples.

The chain links TRBV29-1 to TRBJ2-3; 9 bases line up with TRBD2. CDR3 length equals 16 residues. Germline values: CDR1 SQVTM, CDR2 ANQGSEA. V lost 0 bases and J lost 4; bases outside the gene matches: 8. CDR3 coding DNA: TGCAGCGTTGAAGAGCGGGTAGCGGGGGTCGCAGATACGCAGTATTTT. This encodes CSVEERVAGVADTQYF.

V and J are TRBV28 and TRBJ2-7; D might be TRBD2 (5 bases). Germline assignment: CDR1 MDHEN and CDR2 SYDVKM. The CDR3 totals 13 residues. In DNA, the CDR3 is TGTGCAAGCGTCGAGGGTCTCTCCTACGAGCAGTACTTC. Translating gives CASVEGLSYEQYF.

V gene TRBV11-2 combines with J gene TRBJ2-3; 7 bases are a match to TRBD2. Per the germline V gene, CDR1 is SGHAT and CDR2 is FQNNGV. The CDR3 is made up of 16 amino acids. V dropped 5 bases and J dropped 6; count of bases not matched to a gene: 14. The CDR3 here is CASSTFLADLSDTQYF. For the CDR3, the DNA is TGTGCCAGCAGCACCTTTCTAGCGGACTTATCTGATACGCAGTATTTT.

There are a few counts of this clonotype. The chain combines TRBV6-1 with TRBJ2-7; 8 positions match TRBD2. Germline CDR1 is MNHNS and CDR2 is SASEGT. The V gene end was trimmed by 7 bases and the J gene end by 3 bases; junction bases not matched to a gene: 8. The CDR3 runs 14 residues. Here the CDR3 DNA reads TGTGCCAGCAAGACTAGCGACGGCCGCTACGAGCAGTACTTC. Translation: CASKTSDGRYEQYF.

In its sample, this clonotype was seen a few times. The V and J genes are TRBV12-3 or TRBV12-4 and TRBJ2-1; D is unclear. Trimming stripped 6 bases from V and 8 bases from J, with 14 bases between. The CDR3 runs 13 residues. CDR3 DNA sequence: TGTGCCAGCAGCCCGTCCGTAGGCTATGAGCAGTTCTTC. As protein: CASSPSVGYEQFF.

This clonotype was counted at least ten times. The rearrangement links TRBV19 to TRBJ2-1; 12 positions agree with TRBD2. Germline loops: CDR1 LNHDA, CDR2 SQIVND (reference sequence). CDR3 length: 15 residues. V lost 7 bases and J lost 5; bases outside the gene matches: 6. CDR3 coding DNA: TGTGCCAGTACCCTGACTAGCGGGGGAGACAATGAGCAGTTCTTC. Its translation is CASTLTSGGDNEQFF.

There are a few counts of this clonotype. CDR3 amino acids: CASSIIGLARDTQYF. CDR3 DNA: TGTGCCAGTAGTATAATCGGACTAGCAAGAGATACGCAGTATTTT. The chain couples TRBV19 to TRBJ2-3; 8 bases fit TRBD2. Trimming at V came to 2 bases and at J to 5 bases, leaving 6 bases not matched to a gene. The CDR3 is made up of 15 amino acids. Germline CDR1 and CDR2: LNHDA and SQIVND (reference sequence).

The rearrangement links TRBV30 to TRBJ2-3; D ambiguous. This CDR3 contains 10 residues. The germline V gene encodes CDR1 GTSNPN and CDR2 SVGIG (reference sequence). Trimming took 1 base from V and 8 from J, leaving 4 bases between them. The CDR3 DNA reads as TGTGCCTGGAGTGCGCGTACGCAGTATTTT. This codes for CAWSARTQYF.

The rearrangement joins TRBV25-1 to TRBJ2-3, with D hard to call. The germline V gene has CDR1 MGHDK and CDR2 SYGVNS. This CDR3 is built from 16 residues. Trimming took off 8 bases at V and 5 bases at J, with 23 bases between the two ends. The DNA of the CDR3 is TGTGCCAGCTCATGGCGTGCTGTTTTGGACGGAGATACGCAGTATTTT. It encodes CASSWRAVLDGDTQYF.

This clonotype was seen ten or more times. The chain employs TRBV7-9 and TRBJ2-7, with D perhaps matching TRBD1 (6 bases). Per the germline V gene, CDR1 is SEHNR and CDR2 is FQNEAQ (reference sequence). The CDR3 loop spans 14 amino acids. The V and J ends lost 6 bases and 0 bases respectively, with 12 bases between them. The CDR3 reads CASSLQGSSYEQYF. CDR3 DNA: TGTGCCAGCAGTTTACAGGGAAGCTCCTACGAGCAGTACTTC.

This clonotype was picked up a small number of times. The chain joins TRBV12-3 or TRBV12-4 to TRBJ2-1; 15 nucleotides line up with TRBD2. CDR3 length equals 19 residues. Trimming at V came to 2 bases and at J to 2 bases, leaving 7 bases not matched to a gene. The CDR3 is CASSLLGLAGGRPYNEQFF. CDR3 bases: TGTGCCAGCAGTTTACTGGGACTAGCGGGGGGTCGACCCTACAATGAGCAGTTCTTC.

This clonotype was counted a single time. The chain couples TRBV7-9 to TRBJ2-7; tentative D call: TRBD1 (6 bases). The CDR3 contains 14 residues. Germline CDR1 is SEHNR and CDR2 is FQNEAQ (reference sequence). Deletions cut 6 bases from V and 1 base from J, with 13 bases between. CDR3 nucleotides: TGTGCCAGCAGACCACAGGGACCTTCCTACGAGCAGTACTTC. As protein: CASRPQGPSYEQYF.

This clonotype has only a few counts. This rearrangement joins TRBV5-4 to TRBJ2-5; TRBD1 might be the D (6 bases). Germline CDR1 is SGHNT and CDR2 is YYREEE (reference sequence). Trimming left V 2 bases short and J 2 bases short, with 10 bases between. There are 14 residues in the CDR3. The CDR3 sequence is CASSFQGSQETQYF. The CDR3 DNA is TGTGCCAGCAGCTTTCAGGGGAGTCAAGAGACCCAGTACTTC.

About this clonotype: A clone one base away is much larger, so this may be a read error. V is TRBV2 and J is TRBJ1-5, with D perhaps matching TRBD1 (6 bases). Germline V CDR1 and CDR2: SNHLY, FYNNEI. The CDR3 spans 13 residues. V was trimmed by 6 bases and J by 6 bases, leaving 12 bases between them. The CDR3 is CASRGGFAQPQHF. The CDR3 nucleotides read TGTGCCAGCAGAGGGGGTTTCGCTCAGCCCCAGCATTTT.

With respect to this clonotype: A much larger clone differs from this one at a single base, so this may be a read error. This chain uses TRBV12-3 or TRBV12-4 with TRBJ2-7; TRBD2 is a possible D gene (5 bases). The CDR3 totals 13 residues. The CDR3 DNA sequence: TGTACCAGCAGTCCGGGATCTGACTACGAGCAGTACTTC. Protein: CTSSPGSDYEQYF.

The chain is built from TRBV7-9 and TRBJ1-2, with 9 bases fitting TRBD1. V lost 4 bases, J lost 3 bases, and 3 bases stayed unmatched. CDR3 length equals 14 residues. Germline CDR1 and CDR2: SEHNR and FQNEAQ (reference sequence). As DNA, the CDR3 is TGTGCCAGCAGCTGGGGACAGGGATACTATGGCTACACCTTC. This codes for CASSWGQGYYGYTF.

This clonotype was detected a few times. This chain connects TRBV11-2 to TRBJ2-3; 15 nucleotides line up with TRBD2. V shed 4 bases, J shed 5 bases, and the junction held 10 bases outside the gene matches. The CDR3 consists of 18 residues. The germline V gene encodes CDR1 SGHAT and CDR2 FQNNGV. CDR3 DNA sequence: TGTGCCAGCAGCTCCCTAGGGACTAGCGGGGGGTATCTAGATACGCAGTATTTT. This translates into CASSSLGTSGGYLDTQYF.

The rearrangement links TRBV19 to TRBJ1-1; possible D gene TRBD1, 5 bases. The CDR3 loop spans 11 amino acids. V lost 6 bases, J lost 10 bases, and 12 bases lay in between. In germline, CDR1 is LNHDA, CDR2 SQIVND (reference sequence). The CDR3 is CASSDGAGAFF. CDR3 coding DNA: TGTGCCAGTAGCGACGGGGCTGGAGCTTTCTTT. The full variable domain, with the rest looked up from reference TRBV19 and TRBJ1-1, is DGGITQSPKYLFRKEGQNVTLSCEQNLNHDAMYWYRQDPGQGLRLIYYSQIVNDFQKGDIAEGYSVSREKKESFPLTVTSAQKNPTAFYLCASSDGAGAFFGQGTRLTVV.

The chain carries TRBV6-6 and TRBJ2-7, with 11 bases aligning to TRBD1. Losses at the gene ends were 6 bases for V and 1 base for J; bases not matched to a gene: 5. Germline V CDR1 and CDR2: MNHNY, SVGAGI (reference sequence). The length of the CDR3 is 15 residues. The CDR3 DNA is TGTGCCAGCAGCTCGGACAGGGGGCATTCCTACGAGCAGTACTTC. Encoded protein: CASSSDRGHSYEQYF.

This clonotype was seen a single time. The DNA of the CDR3 is TGTGCCAGCATTAGGTCGGGACAGCTGAACACTGAAGCTTTCTTT. Protein product: CASIRSGQLNTEAFF. This chain joins TRBV5-6 and TRBJ1-1, with 7 bases fitting TRBD1. The CDR3 covers 15 residues. Per the germline V gene, CDR1 is SGHDT and CDR2 is YYEEEE. V trimming: 6 bases; J trimming: 0 bases; junction bases outside the gene matches: 8.

The chain carries TRBV27 and TRBJ2-1; the D is unclear. Trimming left V 5 bases short and J 10 bases short, with 9 bases between. Looked up from germline, CDR1 is MNHEY and CDR2 is SMNVEV (reference sequence). The CDR3 is 11 residues long. The CDR3 nucleotides are TGTGCCAGCAGTCGCGCTTCCGAGCAGTTCTTC. Residues: CASSRASEQFF.

This clonotype was picked up a small number of times. The chain links TRBV28 to TRBJ1-1; D unresolved. This CDR3 has 11 amino acids. V lost 6 bases and J 2 bases, leaving 4 bases between the germline ends. The germline CDR1 and CDR2 sequences are MDHEN and SYDVKM. The CDR3, as DNA: TGTGCCAGCAGGGATAACACTGAAGCTTTCTTT. Translating gives CASRDNTEAFF.

This clonotype was detected ten times or more. This rearrangement joins TRBV6-6 to TRBJ2-3; TRBD1 aligns across 8 bases. The V segment lost 4 bases and the J segment 6 bases; nucleotides outside the gene matches: 6. This CDR3 is 14 amino acids long. Germline V gene data show CDR1 as MNHNY and CDR2 as SVGAGI (reference sequence). CDR3 region: CASSWTGFTDTQYF. DNA for the CDR3: TGTGCCAGCAGTTGGACAGGGTTTACCGATACGCAGTATTTT.

This clonotype turned up a few times. V and J are TRBV3-1 and TRBJ2-5; D remains unclear. This CDR3 spans 15 amino acids. Trimming cost V 0 bases and J 2 bases, with 10 bases left between them. Per the germline V gene, CDR1 is LGHDT and CDR2 is YNNKEL (reference sequence). DNA for the CDR3: TGTGCCAGCAGCCAAGATTCCGCATTTCAAGAGACCCAGTACTTC. As protein: CASSQDSAFQETQYF.

This clonotype was seen a handful of times. The CDR3 sequence is CASSVDGGTDTQYF. In nucleotides, the CDR3 is TGTGCCAGCAGCGTAGACGGGGGCACAGATACGCAGTATTTT. This sequence joins TRBV9 and TRBJ2-3, with a tentative D call TRBD2 (5 bases). V lost 0 bases, J lost 1 base, and 6 bases lay in between. The CDR3 is made up of 14 amino acids. Germline V CDR1 and CDR2: SGDLS, YYNGEE.

The chain couples TRBV5-6 to TRBJ2-5; 9 bases match TRBD1. J was trimmed by 5 bases and V by 0 bases; bases with no gene match: 17. The CDR3 is made up of 19 amino acids. Germline assignment: CDR1 SGHDT and CDR2 YYEEEE. The CDR3 loop is CASSLEWGTGLEESETQYF. The CDR3, as DNA: TGTGCCAGCAGCTTGGAATGGGGGACAGGGTTAGAGGAGTCGGAGACCCAGTACTTC.

Many counts were recorded for this clonotype. The chain combines TRBV14 with TRBJ2-7; D uncertain. Germline assignment: CDR1 SGHDN and CDR2 FVKESK. The CDR3 sequence is 11 residues long. Trimming took off 6 bases at V and 3 bases at J, with 6 bases between the two ends. CDR3 sequence (DNA): TGTGCCAGCAGTTTAAACTACGAGCAGTACTTC. It is translated as CASSLNYEQYF.

The table lists this clonotype with many counts. The chain employs TRBV4-1 and TRBJ1-1; D is perhaps TRBD1 (6 bases). Germline CDR1 MGHRA, CDR2 YSYEKL. The CDR3 spans 17 residues. V was clipped by 1 base and J by 0 bases, with 15 bases between them. This CDR3 is CASSQAPDSAVNTEAFF. The CDR3 DNA reads as TGCGCCAGCAGCCAAGCCCCGGACAGTGCAGTGAACACTGAAGCTTTCTTT.

Concerning this clonotype: A clone one base away is much larger, so this may be a read error. The chain couples TRBV7-2 to TRBJ1-5, with D uncertain. V lost 2 bases to trimming and J lost 0 bases, with 14 bases between them. The CDR3 has 17 amino acids. CDR1 and CDR2 from the germline V gene are SGHTA and FQGNSA. The CDR3 DNA sequence: TGTGCCAGCAGCTTAAATTCAGAGGGCCATAGCAATCAGCCCCAGCATTTT. Translation: CASSLNSEGHSNQPQHF. The whole variable domain, filled in from reference TRBV7-2 and TRBJ1-5, reads GAGVSQSPSNKVTEKGKDVELRCDPISGHTALYWYRQSLGQGLEFLIYFQGNSAPDKSGLPSDRFSAERTGGSVSTLTIQRTQQEDSAVYLCASSLNSEGHSNQPQHFGDGTRLSIL.